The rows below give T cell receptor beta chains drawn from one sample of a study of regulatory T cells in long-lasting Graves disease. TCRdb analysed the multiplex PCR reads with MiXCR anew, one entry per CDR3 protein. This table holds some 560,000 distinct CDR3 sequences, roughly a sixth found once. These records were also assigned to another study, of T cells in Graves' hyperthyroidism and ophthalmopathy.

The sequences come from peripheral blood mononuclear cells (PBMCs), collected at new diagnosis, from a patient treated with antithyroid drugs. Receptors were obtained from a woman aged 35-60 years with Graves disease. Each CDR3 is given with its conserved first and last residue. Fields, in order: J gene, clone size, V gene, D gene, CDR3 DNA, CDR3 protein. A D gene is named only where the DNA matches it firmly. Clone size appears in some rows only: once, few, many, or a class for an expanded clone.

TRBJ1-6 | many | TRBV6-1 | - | TGTGCCAGCAGCCCCGGGACTCCTGTCTATAATTCACCCCTCCACTTT | CASSPGTPVYNSPLHF
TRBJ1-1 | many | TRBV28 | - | TGTGCCAGCAGTTCCCCCCCAGCGAACACTGAAGCTTTCTTT | CASSSPPANTEAFF
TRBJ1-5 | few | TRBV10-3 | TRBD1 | TGTGCCACCAGCCCGACAGGGGAAGGCAATCAGCCCCAGCATTTT | CATSPTGEGNQPQHF
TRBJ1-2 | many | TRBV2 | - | TGTGCCAGCAGTGAGGCGGCTAACTATGGCTACACCTTC | CASSEAANYGYTF
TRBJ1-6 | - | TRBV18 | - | TGTGCCAGCTCACCGAATAGCCTCTCCTATAATTCACCCCTCCACTTT | CASSPNSLSYNSPLHF
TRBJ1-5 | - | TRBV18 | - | TGTGCCAGCTCACCAGATCACCAACAGCCCCAGCATTTT | CASSPDHQQPQHF
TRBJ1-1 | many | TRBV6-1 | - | TGTGCCAGCAGTCGACAGCGGAACACTGAAGCTTTCTTT | CASSRQRNTEAFF
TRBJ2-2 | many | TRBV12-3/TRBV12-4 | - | TGTGCCAGCAGTTTAGTGCCGACGAACACCGGGGAGCTGTTTTTT | CASSLVPTNTGELFF
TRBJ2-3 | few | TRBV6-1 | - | TGTGCCAGCAGTGGGATAGGGGGGAGCACAGATACGCAGTATTTT | CASSGIGGSTDTQYF
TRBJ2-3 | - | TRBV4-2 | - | TGTGCCAGCAGCCCTTTTTCTAGATCAGATACGCAGTATTTT | CASSPFSRSDTQYF
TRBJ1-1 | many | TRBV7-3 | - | TGTGCCAGCAGCTTAACCAGGGACACTGAAGCTTTCTTT | CASSLTRDTEAFF
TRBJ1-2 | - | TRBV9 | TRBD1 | TGTGCCAGCAGCTTGGGACAGTCGACTAACTATGGCTACACCTTC | CASSLGQSTNYGYTF
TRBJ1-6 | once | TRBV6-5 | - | TGTGCCAGCAGTTCACGGGGGCGCTCACCCCTCCACTTT | CASSSRGRSPLHF
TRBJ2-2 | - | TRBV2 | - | TGTGCCAGCAGGGTGACCCAGAACACCGGGGAGCTGTTTTTT | CASRVTQNTGELFF
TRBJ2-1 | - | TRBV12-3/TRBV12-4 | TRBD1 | TGTGCCAGCAGTAGGGACAGGGGATTAGACGAGCAGTTCTTC | CASSRDRGLDEQFF
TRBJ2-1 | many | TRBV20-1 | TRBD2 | TGCAGCGGGGGACGACCGGGGGGAGGCAATGAGCAGTTCTTC | CSGGRPGGGNEQFF
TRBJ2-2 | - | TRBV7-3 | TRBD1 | TGTGCCAGCAGCAGATCCCGGGACAGGGGCCCCACCGGGGAGCTGTTTTTT | CASSRSRDRGPTGELFF
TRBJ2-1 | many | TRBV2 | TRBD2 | TGTGCCAGCAGTGACCCCCTTCCATCTAGCGGCCTAGACAATGAGCAGTTCTTC | CASSDPLPSSGLDNEQFF
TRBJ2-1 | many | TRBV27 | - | TGTGCCAGCAGTCCCCGACTAGACCCCTCCTACAATGAGCAGTTCTTC | CASSPRLDPSYNEQFF
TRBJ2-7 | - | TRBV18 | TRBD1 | TGTGCCAGCTCACCCGGGGCAGGGGGAAGCTACGAGCAGTACTTC | CASSPGAGGSYEQYF
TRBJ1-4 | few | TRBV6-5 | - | TGTGCCAGCAGTTACTCCGCGCCCTTCGTTCAAGCAACTAATGAAAAACTGTTTTTT | CASSYSAPFVQATNEKLFF
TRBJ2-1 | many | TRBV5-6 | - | TGTGCCAGCAGCTTAGAACAGACTTTTTACAATGAGCAGTTCTTC | CASSLEQTFYNEQFF
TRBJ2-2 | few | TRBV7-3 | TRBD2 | TGTGCCAGCAGCTTAAAGGGCGGGGGGACGACCGGGGAGCTGTTTTTT | CASSLKGGGTTGELFF
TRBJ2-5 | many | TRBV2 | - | TGTGCCAGCAGTAGAGCGAGACTAGATAGAGAGACCCAGTACTTC | CASSRARLDRETQYF
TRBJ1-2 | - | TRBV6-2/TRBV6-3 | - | TGTGCCAGCCGAAGATGGACCTGGGAAGGCTATGGCTACACCTTC | CASRRWTWEGYGYTF
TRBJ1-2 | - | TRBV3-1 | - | TGTGCCAGCAGCCAGGGGCATGAGACGAGCTATGGCTACACCTTC | CASSQGHETSYGYTF
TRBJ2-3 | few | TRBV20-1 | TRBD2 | TGCAGTGCTAGGGCTCGGGGGGGCACAGATACGCAGTATTTT | CSARARGGTDTQYF
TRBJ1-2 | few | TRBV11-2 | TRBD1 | TGTGCCAGCAGCTTAGGGGGCGGGGGGACAGGGCAGTATGGCTACACCTTC | CASSLGGGGTGQYGYTF
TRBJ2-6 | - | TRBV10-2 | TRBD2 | TGCGCCAGCACCTCCCTAGCGGGGTTTCCTGGGGCCAACGTCCTGACTTTC | CASTSLAGFPGANVLTF
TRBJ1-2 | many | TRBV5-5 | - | TGTGCCAGCAGCCCTGTCCAAAGAGGCTACACCTTC | CASSPVQRGYTF
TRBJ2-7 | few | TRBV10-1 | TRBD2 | TGCGCCAGCAGTGATCGACTAGCGGGGGACGAGCAGTACTTC | CASSDRLAGDEQYF
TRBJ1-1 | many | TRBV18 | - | TGTGCCAGCTCACCAGGGAGGGACGGTGAAGCTTTCTTT | CASSPGRDGEAFF
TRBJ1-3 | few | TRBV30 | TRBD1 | TGTGCCTGGAGTGTAGGGAGGGGGCACGGAAACACCATATATTTT | CAWSVGRGHGNTIYF
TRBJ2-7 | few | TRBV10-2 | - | TGCGCCAGCAGTGAGTCTTCCGAGCAGTACTTC | CASSESSEQYF
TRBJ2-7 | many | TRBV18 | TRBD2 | TGTGCCAGCTCACAATCTAGCGGGGGGGCGTACGAGCAGTACTTC | CASSQSSGGAYEQYF
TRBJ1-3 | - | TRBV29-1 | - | TGCAGCGTTGAAGGGGGACCAGGAAACACCATATATTTT | CSVEGGPGNTIYF
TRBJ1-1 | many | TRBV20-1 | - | TGCAGTGCAACGGGACACAAGAACACTGAAGCTTTCTTT | CSATGHKNTEAFF
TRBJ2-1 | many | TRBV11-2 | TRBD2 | TGTGCCAGCAGCATCCCGGGGGGGAACATCGGGGAGCAGTTCTTC | CASSIPGGNIGEQFF
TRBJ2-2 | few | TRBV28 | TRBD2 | TGTGCCAGCGGCCCGACTAGCGGGGCCGCCGGGGAGCTGTTTTTT | CASGPTSGAAGELFF
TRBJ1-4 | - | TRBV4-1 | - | TGCGCCAGCAGCCAAGGAAGAATGGGGGTCTGGGGAAAACTGTTTTTT | CASSQGRMGVWGKLFF